These 5 T cell receptor beta chains came from one sample sequenced in a study of T cell responses to AZD1222 COVID-19 vaccine. The assay was immunoSEQ multiplex PCR, and TCRdb's table has in-frame clones only and misses some. Of around 150,000 clones detected, roughly nine tenths appear once; the ten largest clones hold about 1.5%. The sequencing here drew on peripheral blood, taken 28 days after the second AZD1222 dose. The receptors stem from an adult who received the AZD1222 COVID-19 vaccine.

This chain joins TRBV5-1 and TRBJ2-5; 10 bases align to TRBD1. Germline loops: CDR1 SGHRS, CDR2 YFSETQ. J gave up 0 bases and V 5 bases, and 4 bases lay outside the gene matches. The CDR3 runs 15 residues. CDR3 sequence (DNA): TGCGCCAGCAGGCTGGGACAGGGGTACCAAGAGACCCAGTACTTC. Residues: CASRLGQGYQETQYF.

This clone was observed at least ten times. The rearrangement uses TRBV28 and TRBJ1-2; D gene uncertain. Trimming stripped 3 bases from V and 1 base from J, with 6 bases between. Per the germline V gene, CDR1 is MDHEN and CDR2 is SYDVKM. The CDR3 has 13 amino acids. The CDR3 DNA reads as TGTGCCAGCAGTTTCGGCAGTAACTATGGCTACACCTTC. Residues: CASSFGSNYGYTF.

V is TRBV12-3 or TRBV12-4 and J is TRBJ1-5; D is ambiguous. The CDR3 consists of 13 residues. Trimming cost V 6 bases and J 0 bases, with 6 bases left between them. The CDR3 coding sequence is TGTGCCAGCAGCCACCATAGCAATCAGCCCCAGCATTTT. It is translated as CASSHHSNQPQHF.

The chain combines TRBV18 with TRBJ1-1; 12 positions agree with TRBD1. The germline gives CDR1 KGHSH, CDR2 LQKENI. The CDR3 contains 17 residues. Losses at the gene ends were 0 bases for V and 4 bases for J; bases not matched to a gene: 6. CDR3 region: CASSPPGQGAGVTEAFF. CDR3 coding DNA: TGTGCCAGCTCACCACCGGGACAGGGGGCGGGCGTCACTGAAGCTTTCTTT. The full variable domain, in which reference TRBV18 and TRBJ1-1 provide the parts outside the CDR3, is NAGVMQNPRHLVRRRGQEARLRCSPMKGHSHVYWYRQLPEEGLKFMVYLQKENIIDESGMPKERFSAEFPKEGPSILRIQQVVRGDSAAYFCASSPPGQGAGVTEAFFGQGTRLTVV.

V and J are TRBV29-1 and TRBJ1-2, with a possible D match to TRBD1 (6 bases). Trimming took 0 bases from V and 3 from J, leaving 8 bases between them. The CDR3 runs 13 residues. The germline gives CDR1 SQVTM, CDR2 ANQGSEA. DNA for the CDR3: TGCAGCGTTGAAGAGGGGGGCGACTATGGCTACACCTTC. Translation: CSVEEGGDYGYTF.